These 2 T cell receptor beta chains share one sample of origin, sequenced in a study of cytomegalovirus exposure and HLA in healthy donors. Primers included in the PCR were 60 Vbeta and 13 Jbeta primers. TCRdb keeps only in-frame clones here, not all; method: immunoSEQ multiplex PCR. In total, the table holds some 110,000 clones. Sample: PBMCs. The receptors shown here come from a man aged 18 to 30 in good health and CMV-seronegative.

CDR3 protein: CATSRDSIGYGYTF. The CDR3 DNA follows: TGTGCCACCAGCAGGGACAGTATTGGCTATGGCTACACCTTC. The rearrangement joins TRBV15 to TRBJ1-2; D is possibly TRBD1 (6 bases). CDR1 is LNHNV, CDR2 YYDKDF, per germline (reference sequence). The V end lost 3 bases, the J end lost 4 bases, and 12 bases lay between the germline ends. This CDR3 contains 14 residues.

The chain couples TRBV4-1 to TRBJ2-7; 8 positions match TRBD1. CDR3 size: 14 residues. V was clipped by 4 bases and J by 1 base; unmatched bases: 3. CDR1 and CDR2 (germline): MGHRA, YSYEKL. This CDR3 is CASSLGQGSYEQYF. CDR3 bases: TGCGCCAGCAGCCTCGGACAGGGATCCTACGAGCAGTACTTC.